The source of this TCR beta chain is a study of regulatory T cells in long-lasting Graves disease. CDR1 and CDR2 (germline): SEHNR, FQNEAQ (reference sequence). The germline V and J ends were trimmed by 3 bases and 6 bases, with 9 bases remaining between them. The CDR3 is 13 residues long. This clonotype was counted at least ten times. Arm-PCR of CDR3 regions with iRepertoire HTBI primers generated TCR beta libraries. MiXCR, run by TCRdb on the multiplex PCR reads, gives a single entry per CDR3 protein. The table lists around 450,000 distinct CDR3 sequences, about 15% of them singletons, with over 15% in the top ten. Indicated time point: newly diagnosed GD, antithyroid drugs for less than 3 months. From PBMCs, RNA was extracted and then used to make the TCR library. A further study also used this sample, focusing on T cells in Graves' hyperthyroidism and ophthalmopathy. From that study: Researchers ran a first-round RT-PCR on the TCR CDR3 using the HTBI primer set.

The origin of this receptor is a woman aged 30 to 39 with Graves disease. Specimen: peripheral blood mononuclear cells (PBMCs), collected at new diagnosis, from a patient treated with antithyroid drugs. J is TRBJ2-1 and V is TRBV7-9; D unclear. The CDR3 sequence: CASSLAERNEQFF. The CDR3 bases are TGTGCCAGCAGCTTGGCAGAGCGCAATGAGCAGTTCTTC.